Listed below are T cell receptor beta chains from one sample, sequenced in a study of neurological immune-mediated disorders. A single record per CDR3 protein comes from TCRdb applying MiXCR to the 5' RACE reads. The sample lists about 120,000 distinct CDR3 sequences, 3% to 3.5% occurring once. Material for sequencing was PBMCs. The receptors originated from a woman aged 25 to 39 with multiple sclerosis. Both conserved end residues are part of each CDR3. The D gene is left open where the match is weak. Expanded clones are given a class, and other clones once, few, many or no size at all.

J	size	V	D	DNA	CDR3
TRBJ2-7	many	TRBV7-8	NA	TGTGCCAGCAGCTTAAGGGCGGAGCAGTACTTC	CASSLRAEQYF
TRBJ2-3	NA	TRBV7-9	TRBD2	TGTGCCAGCGGGGGGGAATTTAGCACAGATACGCAGTATTTT	CASGGEFSTDTQYF
TRBJ2-1	many	TRBV5-1	TRBD1	TGCGCCAGCAGCCCAACCGGGACAGGGGACAATGAGCAGTTCTTC	CASSPTGTGDNEQFF
TRBJ1-4	many	TRBV20-1	NA	TGCAGTGCCCGCCAGCCCCGCCTGACAACTAATGAAAAACTGTTTTTT	CSARQPRLTTNEKLFF
TRBJ2-7	many	TRBV12-3/TRBV12-4	NA	TGTGCCAGCAGTGGATCCTACGAGCAGTACTTC	CASSGSYEQYF
TRBJ2-1	many	TRBV29-1	TRBD2	TGCAGCGTTGAAGTGCCTAGCGGGGGGGCTTGGTACAATGAGCAGTTCTTC	CSVEVPSGGAWYNEQFF
TRBJ2-5	many	TRBV5-1	NA	TGCGCCAGCAGTTCCGGTGGCGGTAGGGAGACCCAGTACTTC	CASSSGGGRETQYF
TRBJ1-6	many	TRBV5-1	NA	TGCGCCAGCAGTTCGGAGATGGAGAGCACTTCACCCCTCCACTTT	CASSSEMESTSPLHF
TRBJ2-7	many	TRBV7-7	NA	TGTGCCAGCAGCTTGGGCCAATCGGTTGGGGAGCAGTACTTC	CASSLGQSVGEQYF
TRBJ1-2	many	TRBV10-3	TRBD1	TGTGCCATCAGTGACCCGGACAGGGCTCACTATGGCTACACCTTC	CAISDPDRAHYGYTF
TRBJ1-2	many	TRBV5-1	NA	TGCGCCAGCAGCCCTGAAGCCGAGTTAGCTAACTATGGCTACACCTTC	CASSPEAELANYGYTF
TRBJ2-1	many	TRBV25-1	NA	TGTGCCAGCAGTGAATCTGGGGGGGGCTCGTACAATGAGCAGTTCTTC	CASSESGGGSYNEQFF
TRBJ2-7	many	TRBV6-5	TRBD1	TGTGCCAGCAGTAACCGGGACAGGGGAGTAGAGCAGTACTTC	CASSNRDRGVEQYF
TRBJ2-3	many	TRBV5-1	NA	TGCGCCAGCAGCTTTGACAGCACAGATACGCAGTATTTT	CASSFDSTDTQYF
TRBJ2-7	many	TRBV5-1	NA	TGCGCCAGCAGCTTGACACAAGAAACGGACTCCTACGAGCAGTACTTC	CASSLTQETDSYEQYF
TRBJ2-7	many	TRBV3-1	NA	TGTGCCAGCAGCCAAGAGCGGGACTTGGAGCAGTACTTC	CASSQERDLEQYF
TRBJ1-2	NA	TRBV19	NA	TGTGCCAGTAGTAGGTTTCCGGGGGGCGCGGACTATGGCTACACCTTC	CASSRFPGGADYGYTF
TRBJ1-1	many	TRBV29-1	NA	TGCAGCGTTGAAGATCTTGAGCAGGAAGGCACTGAAGCTTTCTTT	CSVEDLEQEGTEAFF
TRBJ1-5	many	TRBV7-9	NA	TGTGCCAGCAGCCCGAGAAGGGGGCAGCCCCAGCATTTT	CASSPRRGQPQHF
TRBJ2-1	many	TRBV7-8	TRBD2	TGTGCCAGCAGCTTAGGTCTAGCGGGAGCGATCCCCCGGGAAAATGAGCAGTTCTTC	CASSLGLAGAIPRENEQFF
TRBJ2-7	many	TRBV20-1	TRBD1	TGCAGTGCTAACCCACAGGGGCCGAAGAATCCCTACGAGCAGTACTTC	CSANPQGPKNPYEQYF
TRBJ2-3	many	TRBV10-1	TRBD1	TGCGCCAGCAGTGATCGGACAGGAGAGGATACGCAGTATTTT	CASSDRTGEDTQYF
TRBJ1-1	many	TRBV29-1	NA	TGCAGCACGGTCGGCAGGGGAATTCAGAACACTGAAGCTTTCTTT	CSTVGRGIQNTEAFF
TRBJ2-1	many	TRBV6-2/TRBV6-3	NA	TGTGCCAGCAGTGGAGGGACTCGGGAGTTCTTC	CASSGGTREFF
TRBJ1-2	many	TRBV5-1	NA	TGCGCCAGCAGCTCTTCCGTTTATGGCTACACCTTC	CASSSSVYGYTF
TRBJ2-5	many	TRBV12-3/TRBV12-4	NA	TGTGCCAGCAGTCCCCGGGTCGGGGAGACCCAGTACTTC	CASSPRVGETQYF
TRBJ2-7	many	TRBV20-1	NA	TGCAGTGCTAGTAGTTGGGACGGTACCTACGAGCAGTACTTC	CSASSWDGTYEQYF